These T cell receptor beta chains were read from a single sample in a study of human versus mouse CDR3 diversity and MHC coevolution. Clones were read by immunoSEQ multiplex PCR, and TCRdb kept only the in-frame ones, dropping some. The data show tens of thousands of clones, 85% to 95% seen once. Sequences were obtained from naive CD4+ T cells from blood. The receptors were gathered from a person aged 25 to 69 in good health. CDR3s leave out the opening cysteine and the closing phenylalanine or tryptophan. Fields, in order: V gene, CDR3 protein.

>TRBV7-9
ASSLGSGGFENQPQH
>TRBV4-1
ASSQDGGFSNQPQH
>TRBV5-1
ASSSSGNPDTQY
>TRBV4-1
ASSPSRDRGWHEQY
>TRBV28
ASSQGKNNSPLH
>TRBV19
ASNDRGTNQPQH
>TRBV2
ASSVMPTLGNTIY
>TRBV19
ASSIRGSGTPDIGIQY
>TRBV9
ASSPGTGGWGEQY
>TRBV28
ASSLLAGGHDEQY
>TRBV7-6
ASSVNIGVGYEQY
>TRBV9
ASSVRIGGPYEQY
>TRBV4-1
ASSLQPGTGTSGGADTQY
>TRBV28
ASRGRGHTQY
>TRBV5-5
ASSAPVTANYGYT
>TRBV20-1
SASHLETQY
>TRBV19
ASSLRNPRQGAYEQY
>TRBV6-1
ASSEWGVSNEQF
>TRBV10-1
ASGSNTDTQY
>TRBV5-1
ASSRRDSNTGELF
>TRBV4-2
ASTGTGGAQY
>TRBV6-1
ATSGSSYNEQF
>TRBV5-1
ASSFGLRQETQY
>TRBV10-2
ASLGLAGDYEQY
>TRBV19
ASKLRSNEKLF
>TRBV7-9
ASSRYGGNTEAF
>TRBV5-4
ASSPASGRGSGELF
>TRBV10-1
ASRPGQGAGEQF
>TRBV7-9
ASSLVTEPQY
>TRBV6-1
ASSELRTGANEQF
>TRBV30
AWIKWAGDTEAF
>TRBV9
ARDPGLMYEQY
>TRBV5-6
ASSLDFFGGYT
>TRBV15
ATSRAGGSTDTQY
>TRBV10-3
AISGKTVSTDTQY
>TRBV10-3
AISESGGGSEKLF
>TRBV7-9
ASSLELAGVREQY
>TRBV6-5
ASSRDSNYGYT
>TRBV19
ATRGLAVYNEQF
>TRBV30
AWSGSRVSSYEQY
>TRBV6-1
ASPDREANNEQF